The 17 T cell receptor beta chains below all came from one sample that was sequenced in a study of blood T cells in healthy people across ages. Primers used in a second PCR of about 6 to 12 cycles were a sample-barcoded 5' primer and a J-beta primer mix. TCRdb reanalysed the 5' RACE reads using MiXCR and keeps one entry per CDR3 protein. The repertoire holds roughly 800,000 distinct CDR3 sequences, roughly 50% seen once, with roughly 22% in the top ten. The sequenced sample consisted of blood. The receptors derive from a young man in good health.

The chain joins TRBV6-5 to TRBJ2-5; D gene unclear. Trimming removed 2 bases from V and 1 base from J, with 5 bases in between. The CDR3 runs to 13 residues. The germline CDR1 and CDR2 sequences are MNHEY and SVGAGI. This CDR3 reads CASSYAGQETQYF. The CDR3 DNA reads TGTGCCAGCAGTTACGCCGGCCAAGAGACCCAGTACTTC.

This chain links TRBV27 with TRBJ2-7; TRBD1 might be the D (6 bases). Matching the DNA end better, TRBJ2-5 makes the J call doubtful. This CDR3 is 16 amino acids long. The germline V gene encodes CDR1 MNHEY and CDR2 SMNVEV (reference sequence). CDR3 residues: CASSISGTWTGETQYF. CDR3 nucleotide sequence: TGTGCCAGCAGTATCTCCGGGACATGGACGGGTGAGACCCAGTACTTC.

This clonotype was seen only a few times. The rearrangement joins TRBV20-1 to TRBJ2-1; no definite D call. This CDR3 has 15 residues. Germline assignment: CDR1 DFQATT and CDR2 SNEGSKA (reference sequence). V lost 3 bases and J 4 bases, leaving 16 bases between the germline ends. The CDR3 region has the DNA TGCAGTGCTAGGACGCATACCCGAATATACAATGAGCAGTTCTTC. Translating it yields CSARTHTRIYNEQFF.

In this sample, this clonotype turned up a few times. The CDR3 spells CASSREAGSYNEQFF. DNA of the CDR3: TGTGCCAGCAGCCGAGAGGCCGGTTCCTACAATGAGCAGTTCTTC. The chain joins TRBV7-8 to TRBJ2-1; D is ambiguous. Germline CDR1 reads SGHVS; CDR2 reads FQNEAQ. The CDR3 runs to 15 residues. The germline V and J ends were trimmed by 5 bases and 1 base, with 12 bases remaining between them.

This clonotype has a handful of counts. V and J are TRBV7-2 and TRBJ2-7; D is ambiguous. The CDR3 contains 14 residues. V lost 1 base and J lost 5, with 12 bases in between. Germline CDR1 reads SGHTA; CDR2 reads FQGNSA. The CDR3 spells CASSLERNDNEQYF. DNA of the CDR3: TGTGCCAGCAGCTTAGAACGTAACGACAACGAGCAGTACTTC.

The genes are TRBV20-1 and TRBJ2-7; the D gene is possibly TRBD2 (5 bases). Germline V gene lookup returns CDR1 DFQATT and CDR2 SNEGSKA (reference sequence). CDR3 size: 13 residues. Trimming stripped 0 bases from V and 10 bases from J, with 16 bases between. The CDR3: CSARDWEKAAQYF. The CDR3 nucleotides read TGCAGTGCTAGAGATTGGGAGAAGGCGGCCCAGTACTTC.

This chain joins TRBV6-1 and TRBJ2-7; TRBD2 is a possible D gene (5 bases). The germline V gene encodes CDR1 MNHNS and CDR2 SASEGT. The ends were cut back, 8 bases at V and 2 bases at J, with 13 bases in the middle. The CDR3 is 13 residues long. The CDR3 DNA sequence: TGTGCCAGCCGGACGGGAATCACCTACGAGCAGTACTTC. Its protein product is CASRTGITYEQYF.

The CDR3 DNA follows: TGCAGTGCTCCATCGGGAGACGGCTACAATGAGCAGTACTTC. This codes for CSAPSGDGYNEQYF. The chain is built from TRBV20-1 and TRBJ2-1, with D perhaps matching TRBD2 (6 bases). The DNA end favors TRBJ2-7, so the J call may be wrong. Per the germline V gene, CDR1 is DFQATT and CDR2 is SNEGSKA (reference sequence). There are 14 residues in the CDR3.

This rearrangement joins TRBV10-2 to TRBJ2-7, with unresolved D. V was clipped by 6 bases and J by 5 bases, with 17 bases between them. Germline-derived CDR1 and CDR2 are WSHSY and SAAADI. The CDR3 spans 14 residues. The CDR3 DNA is TGCGCCAGCAGAGAAGAGGACCGCGGAGACGAGCAGTACTTC. Translated: CASREEDRGDEQYF.

As concerns this clonotype: With a much larger clone just one base away, this may be a read error. The V gene is TRBV10-3, the J gene TRBJ2-7; tentatively, D is TRBD2 (6 bases). The CDR3 contains 13 residues. The V end was cut by 2 bases, the J end by 3 bases, with 8 bases between. Germline loops: CDR1 ENHRY, CDR2 SYGVKD. The DNA for the CDR3 is TGTGCCATCAGTGAGCCGGGGGACTACGAGCAGTACTTC. Translating gives CAISEPGDYEQYF.

The chain couples TRBV20-1 to TRBJ2-5; D uncertain. Germline loops: CDR1 DFQATT, CDR2 SNEGSKA (reference sequence). V lost 3 bases, J lost 2 bases, and 19 bases lay in between. This CDR3 is built from 16 residues. The chain's CDR3 is CSARPSMGIWQETQYF. DNA of the CDR3: TGCAGTGCTAGGCCCTCCATGGGAATCTGGCAAGAGACCCAGTACTTC.

The rearrangement uses TRBV4-2 and TRBJ1-1; D is unclear. Germline V gives CDR1 LGHNA, CDR2 YNFKEQ. Trimming pared 3 bases from V and 2 bases from J, leaving 10 bases between. The CDR3 runs 14 residues. CDR3 bases: TGTGCCAGCAGCCAGTGGTGGGGTAACACTGAAGCTTTCTTT. This sequence encodes CASSQWWGNTEAFF.

The sample holds a few counts of this clonotype. The V and J genes are TRBV5-1 and TRBJ2-3; 8 nucleotides agree with TRBD2. The germline CDR1 and CDR2 sequences are SGHRS and YFSETQ. Trimming took 3 bases from V and 4 from J; bases not matched to a gene: 4. The CDR3 extends over 14 amino acids. CDR3 DNA: TGCGCCAGCAGCTCGACTAGCGCGGCAGATACGCAGTATTTT. Its translation: CASSSTSAADTQYF.

The chain employs TRBV7-3 and TRBJ2-6; D not resolved. CDR1 and CDR2 from the germline V gene are SGHTA and FQGTGA. The CDR3 totals 17 residues. The V end was cut by 0 bases, the J end by 0 bases, with 9 bases between. In DNA, the CDR3 is TGTGCCAGCAGCTTAACTCCGGTAGACTCTGGGGCCAACGTCCTGACTTTC. Its translation is CASSLTPVDSGANVLTF.

The chain combines TRBV7-8 with TRBJ2-1; 7 nucleotides match TRBD2. Trimming cost V 1 base and J 2 bases; bases outside gene matches: 8. CDR1 is SGHVS, CDR2 FQNEAQ, per germline. This CDR3 is 17 amino acids long. The CDR3 region is CASSLGGAGSTYNEQFF. The CDR3 nucleotides are TGTGCCAGCAGCTTAGGAGGAGCGGGAAGCACCTACAATGAGCAGTTCTTC.

With respect to this clonotype: At one end, the junction sequence differs from germline, possibly due to a read error. V usage is TRBV28 and J usage is TRBJ2-5, with D tentatively TRBD1 (8 bases). Per germline, CDR1 MDHEN and CDR2 SYDVKM. This CDR3 region has 14 residues. DNA of the CDR3: TGTGCCAGCACCGGGACAGGCGGGGGCGAGACCCAGTACTTT. It is translated as CASTGTGGGETQYF.

The rearrangement links TRBV12-3 or TRBV12-4 to TRBJ1-1, with D unclear. Trimming removed 1 base from V and 7 bases from J, with 7 bases in between. CDR3 length: 12 amino acids. The DNA of the CDR3 is TGTGCCAGCAGTTTAGATTGGAGTGAAGCTTTCTTT. Protein: CASSLDWSEAFF.